A single sample gave rise to the 27 T cell receptor beta chains below, sequenced in a study of blood T cells in healthy people across ages. The second PCR ran roughly 7 to 11 cycles with a sample-barcoded 5' primer and J-beta primers. TCRdb re-analysed the 5' RACE reads in MiXCR, keeping a single row per CDR3 protein. Altogether fewer than 2 million distinct CDR3 sequences are present, around 42% being singletons, with the ten largest covering 23%. The source material was blood. These receptors were collected from a human donor in good health.

As regards this clonotype: A read error may produce the germline difference seen at one junction end. The CDR3 is CASSLTSTGTQYF. The CDR3 DNA reads TGTGCCAGCAGTTTAACTAGCACAGGTACGCAGTATTTT. The chain carries TRBV12-3 or TRBV12-4 and TRBJ2-3, with D possibly being TRBD2 (6 bases). The CDR3 spans 13 residues.

The chain has TRBV4-3 and TRBJ1-6; 7 bases agree with TRBD1. V trimming: 0 bases; J trimming: 8 bases; junction bases outside the gene matches: 10. The V gene's germline CDR1 is LGHNA and CDR2 YSLEER. The CDR3 runs to 17 residues. The DNA for the CDR3 is TGCGCCAGCAGCCAAGATCCCGTCGGGACAGCCGATTCACCCCTCCACTTT. The encoded protein is CASSQDPVGTADSPLHF.

For this clonotype: One end of the junction fails to match germline, which may point to a read error. The gene calls are TRBV27 and TRBJ2-6, with D uncertain. The CDR3 spans 16 residues. Per the germline V gene, CDR1 is MNHEY and CDR2 is SMNVEV (reference sequence). The CDR3 nucleotides read TGTGCCGGCAGTTTAATTTGGGGATCTGGGGCCAACGTCCTGACTTTC. It translates to CAGSLIWGSGANVLTF. The whole variable domain, remainder taken from reference TRBV27 and TRBJ2-6, is EAQVTQNPRYLITVTGKKLTVTCSQNMNHEYMSWYRQDPGLGLRQIYYSMNVEVTDKGDVPEGYKVSRKEKRNFPLILESPSPNQTSLYFCAGSLIWGSGANVLTFGAGSRLTVL.

V and J are TRBV6-5 and TRBJ2-4; 8 positions match TRBD2. TRBJ2-7 explains the end of the DNA better; the J call may be wrong. CDR3 length equals 16 residues. Germline CDR1 MNHEY, CDR2 SVGAGI. CDR3: CASSYVERGPSYEQYF. As DNA, the CDR3 is TGTGCCAGCAGTTACGTGGAGCGGGGGCCATCCTACGAGCAGTACTTC.

The chain combines TRBV27 with TRBJ2-1; D is perhaps TRBD1 or TRBD2 (5 bases each). With 2 bases removed from V and 13 bases from J, the gap between germline ends came to 12 bases. The V gene's germline CDR1 is MNHEY and CDR2 SMNVEV (reference sequence). The CDR3 totals 12 residues. The CDR3 coding sequence is TGTGCCAGCAGTTTAGGGGGAGAGACCCAGTTCTTC. Its translation: CASSLGGETQFF.

Only a few counts were recorded for this clonotype. CDR3 protein: CASSFSLTRVEQFF. CDR3 DNA sequence: TGTGCCAGCAGCTTTTCCCTCACTAGGGTTGAGCAGTTCTTC. This chain joins TRBV11-2 and TRBJ2-1; tentatively, D is TRBD2 (5 bases). This CDR3 is 14 amino acids long. Germline assignment: CDR1 SGHAT and CDR2 FQNNGV. With 3 bases removed from V and 9 bases from J, the gap between germline ends came to 15 bases.

This clonotype has a handful of counts. The chain links TRBV2 to TRBJ2-1; D may be TRBD2 (6 bases). This CDR3 has 14 amino acids. CDR1 is SNHLY, CDR2 FYNNEI, per germline. V was pared by 4 bases and J by 4 bases, with 11 bases between. DNA of the CDR3: TGTGCCAGCAGTGTGCGGGGCCCTTACAATGAGCAGTTCTTC. This codes for CASSVRGPYNEQFF. The entire variable domain, with the rest obtained from reference TRBV2 and TRBJ2-1, is as follows: EPEVTQTPSHQVTQMGQEVILRCVPISNHLYFYWYRQILGQKVEFLVSFYNNEISEKSEIFDDQFSVERPDGSNFTLKIRSTKLEDSAMYFCASSVRGPYNEQFFGPGTRLTVL.

This chain connects TRBV30 to TRBJ2-3, with 14 bases matching TRBD2. CDR3 length: 15 amino acids. V lost 2 bases, J lost 5 bases, and 3 bases stayed unmatched. Germline CDR1 and CDR2: GTSNPN and SVGIG (reference sequence). Here the CDR3 reads CAWSPGLAGGDTQYF. The CDR3, as DNA: TGTGCCTGGAGTCCCGGACTAGCGGGGGGAGATACGCAGTATTTT. The full variable domain, with the rest looked up from reference TRBV30 and TRBJ2-3, is SQTIHQWPATLVQPVGSPLSLECTVEGTSNPNLYWYRQAAGRGLQLLFYSVGIGQISSEVPQNLSASRPQDRQFILSSKKLLLSDSGFYLCAWSPGLAGGDTQYFGPGTRLTVL.

This clonotype came up many times. The CDR3 DNA reads as TGTGCCAGCAGGCGACAGGGGCCCTACGAGCAGTACTTC. Its protein product is CASRRQGPYEQYF. The chain joins TRBV28 to TRBJ2-7; 8 nucleotides align to TRBD1. Germline lookup yields CDR1 MDHEN and CDR2 SYDVKM. V gave up 6 bases and J gave up 2 bases; unmatched junction bases: 3. The CDR3 is made up of 13 amino acids.

The chain has TRBV12-3 or TRBV12-4 and TRBJ2-1, with D perhaps matching TRBD2 (6 bases). The DNA matches TRBJ2-7 better at its end, which makes the J call doubtful. This CDR3 contains 14 residues. CDR3 region: CASSLGAEGDEQYF. CDR3 coding DNA: TGTGCCAGCAGTCTAGGGGCGGAGGGTGACGAGCAGTACTTC.

This clonotype showed up just a few times. V and J are TRBV4-1 and TRBJ2-7; perhaps D is TRBD1 or TRBD2 (5 bases each). Trimming stripped 1 base from V and 4 bases from J, with 14 bases between. CDR1 and CDR2 from the germline V gene are MGHRA and YSYEKL. The CDR3 covers 15 residues. The CDR3 coding sequence is TGCGCCAGCAGCCAAGGTCTGGGACGGCTTTACGAGCAGTACTTC. This gives the protein CASSQGLGRLYEQYF.

The table lists this clonotype with many counts. The chain uses TRBV29-1 and TRBJ2-3; 7 nucleotides match TRBD1. The CDR3 has 12 amino acids. Germline-derived CDR1 and CDR2 are SQVTM and ANQGSEA. Trimming at V came to 7 bases and at J to 1 base, leaving 2 bases not matched to a gene. Here the CDR3 reads CSAGTGTDTQYF. Here the CDR3 DNA reads TGCAGCGCCGGGACAGGCACAGATACGCAGTATTTT.

The genes are TRBV9 and TRBJ2-1, with a possible D match to TRBD2 (6 bases). CDR3 length: 18 residues. Trimming removed 2 bases at V and 1 base at J, with 19 bases between. Germline V gene lookup returns CDR1 SGDLS and CDR2 YYNGEE. The CDR3 loop is CASSVEGGVLGSYNEQFF. Here the CDR3 DNA reads TGTGCCAGCAGCGTGGAGGGCGGGGTTTTAGGTTCCTACAATGAGCAGTTCTTC.

The table lists this clonotype with a few counts. The V gene is TRBV9, the J gene TRBJ2-1, with TRBD2 matching over 11 bases. Germline V gene lookup returns CDR1 SGDLS and CDR2 YYNGEE. After removal of 0 bases from V and 7 bases from J, the junction contained 9 bases not matched to a gene. This CDR3 contains 17 residues. The CDR3 region has the DNA TGTGCCAGCAGCGTAGGCAGTTATAGCGGGGGGGGGAATGAGCAGTTCTTC. It specifies CASSVGSYSGGGNEQFF.

V is TRBV6-4 and J is TRBJ2-1; the D gene is possibly TRBD2 (6 bases). The CDR3 is 14 residues long. From germline, CDR1 is MRHNA and CDR2 SNTAGT. Trimming left V 7 bases short and J 8 bases short, with 18 bases between. CDR3 region: CASTQDYGDYEQFF. The DNA for the CDR3 is TGTGCCAGCACCCAGGACTATGGGGATTATGAGCAGTTCTTC.

This clonotype was observed a handful of times. The genes are TRBV7-2 and TRBJ2-5, with 10 bases matching TRBD1. Trimming at V came to 7 bases and at J to 2 bases, leaving 4 bases not matched to a gene. There are 14 residues in the CDR3. The germline gives CDR1 SGHTA, CDR2 FQGNSA. The chain's CDR3 is CASTKDRGQETQYF. CDR3 nucleotide sequence: TGTGCCAGCACCAAGGACAGGGGGCAAGAGACCCAGTACTTC.

Of note for this clonotype: Mismatch with germline at one junction end may stem from a read error. The CDR3 nucleotides read TGTGCCAGCACCTTGGACAGTCCGGGAAACACCAGATATTTT. It yields the protein CASTLDSPGNTRYF. The chain couples TRBV2 to TRBJ1-3; a possible D gene is TRBD1 (6 bases). Germline-derived CDR1 and CDR2 are SNHLY and FYNNEI. The CDR3 extends over 14 amino acids.

This rearrangement joins TRBV9 to TRBJ1-3; the D gene is possibly TRBD1 (6 bases). Trimming cost V 3 bases and J 8 bases, with 18 bases left between them. The CDR3 covers 15 residues. The germline CDR1 and CDR2 sequences are SGDLS and YYNGEE. This chain's CDR3 is CASSAGPGQRDTIYF. Here the CDR3 DNA reads TGTGCCAGCAGCGCGGGACCGGGACAACGGGACACCATATATTTT. The whole variable domain, filled in from reference TRBV9 and TRBJ1-3, reads DSGVTQTPKHLITATGQRVTLRCSPRSGDLSVYWYQQSLDQGLQFLIQYYNGEERAKGNILERFSAQQFPDLHSELNLSSLELGDSALYFCASSAGPGQRDTIYFGEGSWLTVV.

The chain carries TRBV7-2 and TRBJ1-2; D remains unclear. The CDR3 has 16 amino acids. Per the germline V gene, CDR1 is SGHTA and CDR2 is FQGNSA. V gave up 5 bases and J gave up 0 bases, with 16 bases separating them. CDR3 DNA sequence: TGTGCCAGCAGCCCAAAGAGATGGATAGCTAACTATGGCTACACCTTC. This codes for CASSPKRWIANYGYTF.

DNA for the CDR3: TGCGCCAGCAGCCCCTATGAGGCTAGCGGGGGGGGTGAGCAGTTCTTC. Translation gives CASSPYEASGGGEQFF. This sequence joins TRBV5-1 and TRBJ2-1; TRBD2 matches 12 bases. CDR1 and CDR2 (germline): SGHRS, YFSETQ. Trimming removed 4 bases from V and 9 bases from J; junction bases left unmatched: 11. The CDR3 spans 16 residues. The full variable domain, completed using reference TRBV5-1 and TRBJ2-1, is KAGVTQTPRYLIKTRGQQVTLSCSPISGHRSVSWYQQTPGQGLQFLFEYFSETQRNKGNFPGRFSGRQFSNSRSEMNVSTLELGDSALYLCASSPYEASGGGEQFFGPGTRLTVL.

V is TRBV7-3 and J is TRBJ2-3; 8 bases agree with TRBD2. The CDR3 spans 16 residues. V dropped 2 bases and J dropped 9; count of bases not matched to a gene: 13. Germline CDR1 is SGHTA and CDR2 is FQGTGA. The CDR3, as DNA: TGTGCCAGCAGCTTAGGTAGCGGGGAGATCAGGGCGACGCAGTATTTT. Protein product: CASSLGSGEIRATQYF.

This clonotype was picked up a small number of times. The chain recombines TRBV12-3 or TRBV12-4 with TRBJ2-3; weak D call: TRBD2 (6 bases). The V end lost 6 bases, the J end lost 4 bases, and 20 bases lay between the germline ends. The CDR3 covers 16 residues. The CDR3 coding sequence is TGTGCCAGCAGAAACCCGGGACTCCGGCTCGCAGATACGCAGTATTTT. The encoded protein is CASRNPGLRLADTQYF.

The chain recombines TRBV9 with TRBJ2-1; a possible D gene is TRBD1 (5 bases). CDR1 is SGDLS, CDR2 YYNGEE, per germline. This CDR3 comprises 21 residues. V lost 9 bases and J lost 0, with 34 bases in between. This chain's CDR3 is CANTLRVQDLISTYSYNEQFF. CDR3 nucleotides: TGTGCCAACACCCTTCGGGTACAGGACCTAATCTCAACCTACTCCTACAATGAGCAGTTCTTC.

The chain is built from TRBV7-2 and TRBJ2-3, with D hard to call. V was pared by 1 base and J by 5 bases, with 10 bases between. This CDR3 spans 14 amino acids. The V gene's germline CDR1 is SGHTA and CDR2 FQGNSA. The CDR3 region has the DNA TGTGCCAGCAGCTTAGTAGTCAGCCAAGATACGCAGTATTTT. This gives the protein CASSLVVSQDTQYF.

V gene TRBV7-7 combines with J gene TRBJ2-1; possibly TRBD1 or TRBD2 for D (5 bases each). The CDR3 totals 13 residues. Germline lookup yields CDR1 SSHAT and CDR2 FNYEAQ (reference sequence). The V and J ends lost 1 base and 8 bases respectively, with 9 bases between them. The CDR3 spells CASSLGGTDEQFF. CDR3 DNA: TGTGCCAGCAGCTTAGGGGGGACCGATGAGCAGTTCTTC.

At least ten counts were recorded for this clonotype. This sequence joins TRBV7-2 and TRBJ2-4; TRBD2 matches 8 bases. V lost 2 bases and J lost 13; bases outside the gene matches: 13. CDR3 size: 15 residues. Germline loops: CDR1 SGHTA, CDR2 FQGNSA. The CDR3 loop is CASSLRGTTSGRQYF. The CDR3 region has the DNA TGTGCCAGCAGCTTAAGGGGGACCACCAGCGGGAGACAGTACTTC.

Only a few counts were recorded for this clonotype. The J gene is TRBJ2-1, the V gene TRBV6-2 or TRBV6-3, with 8 bases fitting TRBD1. CDR3 length: 14 amino acids. Germline lookup yields CDR1 MNHEY and CDR2 SVGEGT. After removal of 6 bases from V and 10 bases from J, the junction contained 11 bases not matched to a gene. The DNA for the CDR3 is TGTGCCAGCAGGGCCGGGACAGGCCTTGAGGAGCAGTTCTTC. It yields the protein CASRAGTGLEEQFF.